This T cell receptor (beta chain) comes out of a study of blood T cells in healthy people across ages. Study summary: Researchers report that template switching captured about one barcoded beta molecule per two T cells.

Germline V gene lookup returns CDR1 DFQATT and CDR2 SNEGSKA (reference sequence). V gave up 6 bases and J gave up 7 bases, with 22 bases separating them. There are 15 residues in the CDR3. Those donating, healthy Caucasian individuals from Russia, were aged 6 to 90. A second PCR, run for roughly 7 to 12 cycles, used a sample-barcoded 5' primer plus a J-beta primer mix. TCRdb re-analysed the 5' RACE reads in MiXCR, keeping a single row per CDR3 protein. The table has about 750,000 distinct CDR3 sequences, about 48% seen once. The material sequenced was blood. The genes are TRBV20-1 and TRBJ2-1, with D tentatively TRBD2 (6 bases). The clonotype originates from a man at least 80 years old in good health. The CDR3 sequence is CSAHRREASGNEQFF. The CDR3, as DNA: TGCAGTGCGCACCGAAGGGAGGCTAGTGGGAATGAGCAGTTCTTC.